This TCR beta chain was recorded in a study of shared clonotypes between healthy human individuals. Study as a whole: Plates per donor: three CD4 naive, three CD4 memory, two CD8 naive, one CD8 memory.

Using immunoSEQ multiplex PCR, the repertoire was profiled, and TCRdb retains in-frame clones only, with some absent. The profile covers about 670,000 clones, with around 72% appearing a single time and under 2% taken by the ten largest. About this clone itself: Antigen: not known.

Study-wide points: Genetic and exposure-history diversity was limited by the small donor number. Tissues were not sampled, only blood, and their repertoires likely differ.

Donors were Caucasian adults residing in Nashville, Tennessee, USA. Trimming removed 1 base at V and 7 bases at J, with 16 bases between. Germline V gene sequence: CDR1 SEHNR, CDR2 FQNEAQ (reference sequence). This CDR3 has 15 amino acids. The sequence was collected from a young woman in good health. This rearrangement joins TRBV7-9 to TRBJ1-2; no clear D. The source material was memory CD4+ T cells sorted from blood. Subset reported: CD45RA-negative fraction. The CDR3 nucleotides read TGTGCCAGCAGCTTAGGCTCGGGCACGGTAGGTGGCTACACCTTC. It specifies CASSLGSGTVGGYTF.